A selection of T cell receptor beta chains follows, all from one sample in a study of T cells in narcolepsy. Profiled with immunoSEQ multiplex PCR; TCRdb holds only in-frame clones, not every one. The sample holds about 18,000 clones, around 77% seen once. The sequenced material came from CD45RA- memory CD8+ T cells from PBMCs. Every receptor here comes from a human donor with narcolepsy. Both conserved end residues are part of each CDR3. The D gene is left open where the match is weak. The size of a clone is reported for some rows only, either as once, few or many, or as a class for expanded clones.

>NA|NA|TRBJ2-5|TRBV5-6
CASSRPDRPSQYF
TGTGCCAGCAGTCGGCCCGACAGACCGTCCCAGTACTTC
>NA|NA|TRBJ2-5|TRBV10-1
CASSEMGFQETQYF
TGCGCCAGCAGTGAGATGGGCTTCCAAGAGACCCAGTACTTC
>TRBD1|few|TRBJ2-7|TRBV5-6
CASSRRQGGHEQYF
TGTGCCAGCAGCCGCCGACAGGGTGGACACGAGCAGTACTTC
>NA|few|TRBJ2-1|TRBV25-1
CASRGRGYSYNEQFF
TGTGCCAGCAGAGGCCGGGGGTACTCCTACAATGAGCAGTTCTTC
>NA|NA|TRBJ2-7|TRBV7-8
CASTPPGLVYEQYF
TGTGCCAGCACCCCACCGGGCCTTGTATACGAGCAGTACTTC
>NA|once|TRBJ2-7|TRBV5-6
CASSFGGTATYEQYF
TGTGCCAGCAGCTTTGGGGGGACAGCCACCTACGAGCAGTACTTC
>NA|NA|TRBJ1-5|TRBV15
CATSPGQSGNQPQHF
TGTGCCACCAGCCCAGGACAGTCTGGCAATCAGCCCCAGCATTTT
>NA|NA|TRBJ2-7|TRBV15
CATSGLNRGGYEQYF
TGTGCCACCAGCGGTCTTAACAGGGGGGGCTACGAGCAGTACTTC
>NA|NA|TRBJ2-1|TRBV7-9
CASSLTGGYNEQFF
TGTGCCAGCAGCTTAACCGGGGGTTACAATGAGCAGTTCTTC
>TRBD2|NA|TRBJ2-5|TRBV6-5
CASSLGGSQETQYF
TGTGCCAGCAGTTTGGGAGGGTCCCAAGAGACCCAGTACTTC
>TRBD2|few|TRBJ2-7|TRBV4-1
CASSQPSPSGGYEQYF
TGCGCCAGCAGCCAACCTTCCCCTAGCGGGGGCTACGAGCAGTACTTC
>TRBD2|NA|TRBJ2-1|TRBV4-1
CASSHSGLAGEKAPHNEQFF
TGCGCCAGCAGCCATTCTGGACTAGCGGGGGAGAAGGCCCCACACAATGAGCAGTTCTTC
>NA|NA|TRBJ1-1|TRBV27
CASSFRRLGTEAFF
TGTGCCAGCAGTTTTCGTAGGTTGGGCACTGAAGCTTTCTTT
>NA|NA|TRBJ1-1|TRBV5-8
CASSLDGGTNTEAFF
TGTGCCAGCAGCTTGGATGGGGGAACCAACACTGAAGCTTTCTTT
>NA|NA|TRBJ2-1|TRBV19
CASSIRVDEQFF
TGTGCCAGTAGTATTCGTGTGGATGAGCAGTTCTTC
>NA|few|TRBJ2-7|TRBV13
CASSLGTNYEQYF
TGTGCCAGCAGCTTAGGGACTAACTACGAGCAGTACTTC
>NA|NA|TRBJ2-7|TRBV4-1
CASSQDGQGFTYEQYF
TGCGCCAGCAGCCAAGATGGCCAAGGGTTTACCTACGAGCAGTACTTC
>TRBD2|NA|TRBJ2-2|TRBV28
CASSPMGGAPGELFF
TGTGCCAGCAGTCCCATGGGAGGGGCTCCCGGGGAGCTGTTTTTT
>NA|NA|TRBJ1-1|TRBV7-2
CASSLGGENTEAFF
TGTGCCAGCAGCTTAGGGGGCGAGAACACTGAAGCTTTCTTT
>TRBD1|once|TRBJ2-1|TRBV13
CASSLLGDRAYNEQFF
TGTGCCAGCAGCTTGCTTGGGGACAGGGCCTACAATGAGCAGTTCTTC
>NA|NA|TRBJ2-3|TRBV5-5
CASSQDGRHTDTQYF
TGTGCCAGCAGCCAGGACGGCCGTCACACAGATACGCAGTATTTT
>NA|NA|TRBJ2-7|TRBV27
CASSFEGPTYEQYF
TGTGCCAGCAGTTTCGAGGGGCCCACCTACGAGCAGTACTTC
>NA|NA|TRBJ1-2|TRBV19
CASSSTGTHGSGYTF
TGTGCCAGTAGCTCGACCGGGACCCATGGCAGTGGCTACACCTTC
>NA|NA|TRBJ1-2|TRBV10-2
CASSISGSGGYTF
TGCGCCAGCAGTATCTCAGGGTCCGGTGGCTACACCTTC
>NA|NA|TRBJ1-2|TRBV5-6
CASTPRGGANYGYTF
TGTGCCAGCACCCCAAGGGGGGGAGCTAACTATGGCTACACCTTC
>NA|NA|TRBJ2-6|TRBV8-2
CGSPTKITQSRANVLTF
TGTGGCAGTCCAACAAAGATAACACAAAGTCGGGCCAACGTCCTGACTTTC
>NA|NA|TRBJ2-4|TRBV9
CASSVRGMPKNIQYF
TGTGCCAGCAGCGTACGGGGTATGCCCAAAAACATTCAGTACTTC
>TRBD2|NA|TRBJ2-7|TRBV2
CASSDSVAGGVSYEQYF
TGTGCCAGCAGCGACAGCGTAGCGGGGGGCGTTAGCTACGAGCAGTACTTC
>TRBD1|NA|TRBJ2-3|TRBV11-2
CASTRFGTGPDTQYF
TGTGCCAGCACCCGATTCGGGACAGGGCCAGATACGCAGTATTTT
>NA|NA|TRBJ1-2|TRBV2
CAIKGETGRHGYTF
TGTGCCATCAAAGGGGAAACAGGGAGGCATGGCTACACCTTC
>NA|NA|TRBJ2-1|TRBV11-2
CASSLPNTRTDEQFF
TGTGCCAGCAGCTTACCGAACACCCGGACCGATGAGCAGTTCTTC
>TRBD1|once|TRBJ1-2|TRBV5-4
CASSPDRGNYGYTF
TGTGCCAGCAGCCCGGACAGGGGGAACTATGGCTACACCTTC
>NA|few|TRBJ1-2|TRBV5-4
CASSLGPGRGLEGYTF
TGCGCCAGCAGTCTAGGACCGGGACGGGGGTTAGAAGGCTACACCTTC
>NA|few|TRBJ2-7|TRBV13
CASSLGAEQYF
TGTGCCAGCAGCTTAGGGGCCGAGCAGTACTTC
>TRBD2|NA|TRBJ2-7|TRBV5-1
CASSLTSGNYEQYF
TGCGCCAGCAGCTTGACTAGCGGGAACTACGAGCAGTACTTC
>NA|NA|TRBJ2-7|TRBV5-8
CASSPEGGWDGEQYF
TGTGCCAGCAGCCCCGAGGGAGGATGGGATGGCGAGCAGTACTTC